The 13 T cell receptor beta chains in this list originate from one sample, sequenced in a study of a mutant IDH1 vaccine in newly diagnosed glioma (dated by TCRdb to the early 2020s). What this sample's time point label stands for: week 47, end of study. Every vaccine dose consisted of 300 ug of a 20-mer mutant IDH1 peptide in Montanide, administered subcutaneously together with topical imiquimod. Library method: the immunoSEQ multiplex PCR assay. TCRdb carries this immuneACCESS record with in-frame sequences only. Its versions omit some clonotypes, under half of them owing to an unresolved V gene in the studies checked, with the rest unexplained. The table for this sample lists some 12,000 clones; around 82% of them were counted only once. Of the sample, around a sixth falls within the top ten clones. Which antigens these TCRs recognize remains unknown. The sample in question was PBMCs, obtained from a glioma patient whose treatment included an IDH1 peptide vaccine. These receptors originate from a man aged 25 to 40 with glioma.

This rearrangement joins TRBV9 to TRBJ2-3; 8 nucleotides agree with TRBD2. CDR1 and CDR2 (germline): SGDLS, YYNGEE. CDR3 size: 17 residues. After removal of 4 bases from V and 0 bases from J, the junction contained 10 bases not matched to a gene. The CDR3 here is CASSPPTSAPSTDTQYF. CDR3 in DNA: TGTGCCAGCAGCCCACCGACTAGCGCACCGAGCACAGATACGCAGTATTTT. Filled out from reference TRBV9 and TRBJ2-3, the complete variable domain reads DSGVTQTPKHLITATGQRVTLRCSPRSGDLSVYWYQQSLDQGLQFLIQYYNGEERAKGNILERFSAQQFPDLHSELNLSSLELGDSALYFCASSPPTSAPSTDTQYFGPGTRLTVL.

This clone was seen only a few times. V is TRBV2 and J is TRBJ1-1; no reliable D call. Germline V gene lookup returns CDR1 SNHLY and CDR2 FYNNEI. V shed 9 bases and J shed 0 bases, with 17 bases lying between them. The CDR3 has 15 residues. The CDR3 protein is CARTEGPALNTEAFF. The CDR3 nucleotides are TGTGCCAGAACTGAAGGTCCAGCCTTGAACACTGAAGCTTTCTTT. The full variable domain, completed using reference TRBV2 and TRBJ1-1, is EPEVTQTPSHQVTQMGQEVILRCVPISNHLYFYWYRQILGQKVEFLVSFYNNEISEKSEIFDDQFSVERPDGSNFTLKIRSTKLEDSAMYFCARTEGPALNTEAFFGQGTRLTVV.

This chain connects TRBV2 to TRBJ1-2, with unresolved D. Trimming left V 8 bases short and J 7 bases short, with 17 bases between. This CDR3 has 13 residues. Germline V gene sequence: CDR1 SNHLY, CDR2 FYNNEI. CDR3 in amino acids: CASALTGSSGYTF. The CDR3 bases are TGTGCCAGCGCCCTAACCGGTTCGTCTGGCTACACCTTC.

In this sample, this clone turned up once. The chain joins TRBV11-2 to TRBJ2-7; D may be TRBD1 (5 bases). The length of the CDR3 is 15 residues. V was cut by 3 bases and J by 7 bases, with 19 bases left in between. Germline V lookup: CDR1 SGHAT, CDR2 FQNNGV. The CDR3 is CASSFRWGRIEEQYF. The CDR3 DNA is TGTGCCAGCAGCTTCCGGTGGGGCAGGATAGAGGAGCAGTACTTC.

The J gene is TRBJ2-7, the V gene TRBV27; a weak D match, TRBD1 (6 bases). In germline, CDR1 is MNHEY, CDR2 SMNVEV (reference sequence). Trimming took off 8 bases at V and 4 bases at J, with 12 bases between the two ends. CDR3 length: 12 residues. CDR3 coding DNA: TGTGCCAGCGGATTCCAGGGGTACGAGCAGTACTTC. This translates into CASGFQGYEQYF.

This CDR3 is CASSLVRLAGREETQYF. CDR3 sequence (DNA): TGTGCCAGCAGCTTAGTACGACTAGCGGGGCGGGAAGAGACCCAGTACTTC. The chain combines TRBV7-8 with TRBJ2-5; 11 bases match TRBD2. Germline assignment: CDR1 SGHVS and CDR2 FQNEAQ. CDR3 length: 17 amino acids. The trim removed 1 base at V and 3 bases at J, leaving 7 bases unmatched.

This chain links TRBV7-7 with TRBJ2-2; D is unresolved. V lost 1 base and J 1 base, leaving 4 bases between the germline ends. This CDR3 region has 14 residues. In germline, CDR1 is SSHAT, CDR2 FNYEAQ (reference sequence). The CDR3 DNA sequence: TGTGCCAGCAGCTTAGAAGGGAACACCGGGGAGCTGTTTTTT. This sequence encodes CASSLEGNTGELFF.

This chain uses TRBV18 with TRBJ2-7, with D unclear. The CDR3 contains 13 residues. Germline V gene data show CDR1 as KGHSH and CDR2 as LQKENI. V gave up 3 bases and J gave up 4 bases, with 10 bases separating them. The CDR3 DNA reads TGTGCCAGCTCACCGACGATTAATTACGAGCAGTACTTC. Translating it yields CASSPTINYEQYF.

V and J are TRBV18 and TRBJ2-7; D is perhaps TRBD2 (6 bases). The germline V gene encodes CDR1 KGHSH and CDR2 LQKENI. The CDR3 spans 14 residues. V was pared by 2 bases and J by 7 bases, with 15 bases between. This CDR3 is CASSPKEGRGEQYF. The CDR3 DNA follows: TGTGCCAGCTCACCAAAGGAGGGACGGGGAGAGCAGTACTTC.

The CDR3 bases are TGTGCCAGTAGTGGCGGACAGGCCCCTTTAAACACTGAAGCTTTCTTT. Its translation is CASSGGQAPLNTEAFF. The chain carries TRBV19 and TRBJ1-1; 7 bases match TRBD1. Trimming cost V 5 bases and J 2 bases; bases outside gene matches: 11. CDR3 size: 16 residues. The germline gives CDR1 LNHDA, CDR2 SQIVND (reference sequence).

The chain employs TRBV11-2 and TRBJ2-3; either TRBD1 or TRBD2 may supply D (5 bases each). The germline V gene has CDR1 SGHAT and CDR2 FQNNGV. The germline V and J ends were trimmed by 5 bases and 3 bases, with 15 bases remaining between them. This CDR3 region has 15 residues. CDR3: CASSPRARVTDTQYF. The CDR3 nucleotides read TGTGCCAGCAGCCCGAGGGCCAGGGTTACAGATACGCAGTATTTT.

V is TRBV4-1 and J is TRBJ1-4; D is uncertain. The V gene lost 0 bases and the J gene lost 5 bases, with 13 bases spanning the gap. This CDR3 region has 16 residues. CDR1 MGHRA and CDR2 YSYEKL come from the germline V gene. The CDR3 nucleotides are TGCGCCAGCAGCCAAGAGAGGAGGGAAGGGAATGAAAAACTGTTTTTT. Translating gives CASSQERREGNEKLFF.

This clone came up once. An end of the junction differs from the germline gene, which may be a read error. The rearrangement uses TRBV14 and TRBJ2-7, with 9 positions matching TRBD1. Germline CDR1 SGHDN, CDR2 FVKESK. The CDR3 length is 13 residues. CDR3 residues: CASSLGTGLSLNF. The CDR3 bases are TGTGCCAGCAGCCTAGGGACAGGGCTCTCCCTTAACTTC. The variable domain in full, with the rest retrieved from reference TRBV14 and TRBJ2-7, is EAGVTQFPSHSVIEKGQTVTLRCDPISGHDNLYWYRRVMGKEIKFLLHFVKESKQDESGMPNNRFLAERTGGTYSTLKVQPAELEDSGVYFCASSLGTGLSLNFGPGTRLTVT.